The clone carrying this TCR beta chain was seen only a few times. Antigen unknown. The sample is drawn from a study of response to subunit inactivated influenza vaccine. TCRdb re-analysed the RT-PCR reads in MiXCR, keeping a single row per CDR3 protein. The table shows 650,000 to 800,000 distinct CDR3 sequences, with approximately 14% occurring only once. V was shortened by 5 bases and J by 4 bases, with 23 bases between the two germline ends. Germline CDR1 is SEHNR and CDR2 is FQNEAQ (reference sequence). The CDR3 length is 17 residues. Study observations and caveats: It was suggested by the authors that few new T cells are recruited by each seasonal influenza vaccination.

The receptor comes from a man in his fifties or sixties who received an inactivated influenza vaccine. Material: PBMCs from blood, obtained roughly 2 weeks before vaccination. The chain combines TRBV7-9 with TRBJ1-1; D gene uncertain. This CDR3 reads CASSPYLGRGRGTEAFF. The DNA for the CDR3 is TGTGCCAGCAGCCCCTACCTAGGGAGAGGTCGGGGCACTGAAGCTTTCTTT. Full variable domain (rest looked up from reference TRBV7-9 and TRBJ1-1): DTGVSQNPRHKITKRGQNVTFRCDPISEHNRLYWYRQTLGQGPEFLTYFQNEAQLEKSRLLSDRFSAERPKGSFSTLEIQRTEQGDSAMYLCASSPYLGRGRGTEAFFGQGTRLTVV.